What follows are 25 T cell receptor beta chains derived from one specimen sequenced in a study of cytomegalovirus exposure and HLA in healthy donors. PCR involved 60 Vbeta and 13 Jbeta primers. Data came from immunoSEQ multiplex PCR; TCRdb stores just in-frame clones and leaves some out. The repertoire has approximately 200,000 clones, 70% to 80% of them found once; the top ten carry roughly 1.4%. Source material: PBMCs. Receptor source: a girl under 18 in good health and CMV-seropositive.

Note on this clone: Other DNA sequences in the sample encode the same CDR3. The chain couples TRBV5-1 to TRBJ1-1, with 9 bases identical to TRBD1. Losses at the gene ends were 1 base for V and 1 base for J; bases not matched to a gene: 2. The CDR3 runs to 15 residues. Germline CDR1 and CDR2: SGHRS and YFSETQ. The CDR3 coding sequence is TGCGCCAGCAGCTTGAGACAGGGGGGGAACACTGAAGCTTTCTTT. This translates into CASSLRQGGNTEAFF.

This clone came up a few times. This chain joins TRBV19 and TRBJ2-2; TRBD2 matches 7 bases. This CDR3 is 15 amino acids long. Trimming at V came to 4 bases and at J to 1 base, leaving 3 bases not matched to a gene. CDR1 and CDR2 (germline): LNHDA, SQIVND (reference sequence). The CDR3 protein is CASSRAGVNTGELFF. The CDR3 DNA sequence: TGTGCCAGTAGTAGGGCGGGGGTGAACACCGGGGAGCTGTTTTTT.

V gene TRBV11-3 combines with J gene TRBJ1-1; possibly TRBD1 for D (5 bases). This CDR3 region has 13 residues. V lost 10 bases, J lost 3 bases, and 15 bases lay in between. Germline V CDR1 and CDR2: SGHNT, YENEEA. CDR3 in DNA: TGTGCCACCGGGTGGGGGGTCGACACTGAAGCTTTCTTT. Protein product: CATGWGVDTEAFF.

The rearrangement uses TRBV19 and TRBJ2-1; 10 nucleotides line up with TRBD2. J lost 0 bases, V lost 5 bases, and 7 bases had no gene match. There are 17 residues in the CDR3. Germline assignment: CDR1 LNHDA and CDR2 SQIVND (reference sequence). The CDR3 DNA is TGTGCCAGTAGTCGAACACTAGCGGGAAGCTCCTACAATGAGCAGTTCTTC. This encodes CASSRTLAGSSYNEQFF.

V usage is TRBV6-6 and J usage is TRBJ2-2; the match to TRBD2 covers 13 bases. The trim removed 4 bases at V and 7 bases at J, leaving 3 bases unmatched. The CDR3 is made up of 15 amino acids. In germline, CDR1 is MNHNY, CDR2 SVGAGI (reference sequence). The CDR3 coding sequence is TGTGCCAGCAGTTGGACTAGCGGGGGTCTCGGGGAGCTGTTTTTT. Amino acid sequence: CASSWTSGGLGELFF.

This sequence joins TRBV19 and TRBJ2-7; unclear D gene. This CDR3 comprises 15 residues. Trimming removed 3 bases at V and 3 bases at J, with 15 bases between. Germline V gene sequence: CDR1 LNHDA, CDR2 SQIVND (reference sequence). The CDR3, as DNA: TGTGCCAGTAGTATCTTATATGACTTATTCTACGAGCAGTACTTC. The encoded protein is CASSILYDLFYEQYF.

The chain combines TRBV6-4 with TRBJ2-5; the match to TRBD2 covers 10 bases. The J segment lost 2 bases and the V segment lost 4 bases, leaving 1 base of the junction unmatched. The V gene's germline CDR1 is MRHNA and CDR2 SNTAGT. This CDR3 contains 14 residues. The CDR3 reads CASSVSGGQETQYF. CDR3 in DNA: TGTGCCAGCAGTGTTAGCGGGGGGCAAGAGACCCAGTACTTC.

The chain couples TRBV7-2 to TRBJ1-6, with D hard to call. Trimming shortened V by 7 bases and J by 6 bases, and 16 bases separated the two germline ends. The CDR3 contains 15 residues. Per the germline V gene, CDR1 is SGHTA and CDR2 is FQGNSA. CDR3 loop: CASTRSLSSNSPLHF. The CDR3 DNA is TGTGCCAGCACCCGCAGTCTTAGCTCTAATTCACCCCTCCACTTT. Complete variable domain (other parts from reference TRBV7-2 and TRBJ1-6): GAGVSQSPSNKVTEKGKDVELRCDPISGHTALYWYRQSLGQGLEFLIYFQGNSAPDKSGLPSDRFSAERTGGSVSTLTIQRTQQEDSAVYLCASTRSLSSNSPLHFGNGTRLTVT.

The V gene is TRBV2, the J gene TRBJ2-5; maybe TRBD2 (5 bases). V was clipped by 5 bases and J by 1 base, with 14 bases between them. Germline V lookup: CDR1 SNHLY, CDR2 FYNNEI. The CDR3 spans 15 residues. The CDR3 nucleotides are TGTGCCAGCAGTCTACAACTAGGGTTCCAAGAGACCCAGTACTTC. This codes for CASSLQLGFQETQYF. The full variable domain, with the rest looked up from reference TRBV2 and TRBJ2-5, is EPEVTQTPSHQVTQMGQEVILRCVPISNHLYFYWYRQILGQKVEFLVSFYNNEISEKSEIFDDQFSVERPDGSNFTLKIRSTKLEDSAMYFCASSLQLGFQETQYFGPGTRLLVL.

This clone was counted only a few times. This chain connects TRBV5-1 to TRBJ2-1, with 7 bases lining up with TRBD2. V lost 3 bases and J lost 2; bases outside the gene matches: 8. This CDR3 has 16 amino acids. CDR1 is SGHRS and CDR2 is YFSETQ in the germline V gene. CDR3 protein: CASSWSMSGAYNEQFF. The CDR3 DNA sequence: TGCGCCAGCAGCTGGAGCATGAGCGGGGCCTACAATGAGCAGTTCTTC.

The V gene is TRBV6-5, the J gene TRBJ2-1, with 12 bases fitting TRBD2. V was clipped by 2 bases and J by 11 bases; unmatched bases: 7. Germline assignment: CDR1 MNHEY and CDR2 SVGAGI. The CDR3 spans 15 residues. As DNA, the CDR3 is TGTGCCAGCAGTTACGGACTAGCGGGACGGACACAGCAGTTCTTC. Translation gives CASSYGLAGRTQQFF.

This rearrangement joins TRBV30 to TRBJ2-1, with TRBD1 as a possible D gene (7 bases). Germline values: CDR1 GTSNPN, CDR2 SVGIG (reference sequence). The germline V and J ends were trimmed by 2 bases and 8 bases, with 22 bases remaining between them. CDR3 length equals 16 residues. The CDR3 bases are TGTGCCTGGAGTAGGGGGCGGAGGGGGACCATTGATGAGCAGTTCTTC. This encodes CAWSRGRRGTIDEQFF.

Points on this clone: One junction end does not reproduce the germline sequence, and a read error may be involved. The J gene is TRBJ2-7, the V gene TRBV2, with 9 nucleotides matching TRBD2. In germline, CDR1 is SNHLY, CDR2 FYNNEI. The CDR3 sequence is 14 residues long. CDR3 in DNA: TGTGCCAGCAAACGGCGCGGGGGGGCAGAGGAGCAGCACTTC. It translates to CASKRRGGAEEQHF.

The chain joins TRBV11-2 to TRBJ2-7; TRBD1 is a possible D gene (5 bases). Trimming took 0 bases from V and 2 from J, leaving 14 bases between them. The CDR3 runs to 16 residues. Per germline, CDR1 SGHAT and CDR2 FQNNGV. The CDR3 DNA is TGTGCCAGCAGCTTAGAGACAGCCAACCTCCCCTACGAGCAGTACTTC. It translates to CASSLETANLPYEQYF.

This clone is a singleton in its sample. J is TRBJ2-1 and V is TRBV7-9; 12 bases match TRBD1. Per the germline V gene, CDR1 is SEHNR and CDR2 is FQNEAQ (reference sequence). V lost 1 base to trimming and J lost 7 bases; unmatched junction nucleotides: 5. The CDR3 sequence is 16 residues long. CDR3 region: CASSLGWGQGANEQFF. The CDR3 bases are TGTGCCAGCAGCTTAGGATGGGGACAGGGGGCGAATGAGCAGTTCTTC.

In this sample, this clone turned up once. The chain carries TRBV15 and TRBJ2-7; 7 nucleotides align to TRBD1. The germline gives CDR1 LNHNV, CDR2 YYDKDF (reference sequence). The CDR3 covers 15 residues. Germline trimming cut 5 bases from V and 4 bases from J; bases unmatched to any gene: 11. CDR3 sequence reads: CATSPTLTTGYEQYF. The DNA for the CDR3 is TGTGCCACCAGCCCTACCCTTACGACAGGGTACGAGCAGTACTTC.

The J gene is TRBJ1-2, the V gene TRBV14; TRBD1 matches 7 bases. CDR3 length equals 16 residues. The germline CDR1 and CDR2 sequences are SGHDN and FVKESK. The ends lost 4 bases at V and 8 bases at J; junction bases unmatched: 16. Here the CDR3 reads CASSLAQTGAPWGYTF. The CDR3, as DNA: TGTGCCAGCAGCCTTGCCCAAACAGGGGCCCCTTGGGGCTACACCTTC. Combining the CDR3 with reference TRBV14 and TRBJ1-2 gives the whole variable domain EAGVTQFPSHSVIEKGQTVTLRCDPISGHDNLYWYRRVMGKEIKFLLHFVKESKQDESGMPNNRFLAERTGGTYSTLKVQPAELEDSGVYFCASSLAQTGAPWGYTFGSGTRLTVV.

CDR3 sequence reads: CASRPTGTGTNSPLHF. The CDR3 DNA sequence: TGTGCCAGCAGACCAACCGGGACAGGGACTAATTCACCCCTCCACTTT. V gene TRBV27 combines with J gene TRBJ1-6; 9 bases agree with TRBD1. Germline V gene lookup returns CDR1 MNHEY and CDR2 SMNVEV (reference sequence). The CDR3 covers 16 residues. V gave up 6 bases and J gave up 6 bases; unmatched junction bases: 9.

This CDR3 reads CASTTPQGYSYTF. CDR3 in DNA: TGTGCCAGCACCACCCCCCAGGGTTATAGCTACACCTTC. V gene TRBV7-9 combines with J gene TRBJ1-2; D possibly corresponds to TRBD1 (5 bases). Trimming shortened V by 7 bases and J by 9 bases, and 18 bases separated the two germline ends. CDR3 length: 13 residues. Germline CDR1 and CDR2: SEHNR and FQNEAQ (reference sequence). Together with reference TRBV7-9 and TRBJ1-2, the CDR3 gives the full variable domain: DTGVSQNPRHKITKRGQNVTFRCDPISEHNRLYWYRQTLGQGPEFLTYFQNEAQLEKSRLLSDRFSAERPKGSFSTLEIQRTEQGDSAMYLCASTTPQGYSYTFGSGTRLTVV.

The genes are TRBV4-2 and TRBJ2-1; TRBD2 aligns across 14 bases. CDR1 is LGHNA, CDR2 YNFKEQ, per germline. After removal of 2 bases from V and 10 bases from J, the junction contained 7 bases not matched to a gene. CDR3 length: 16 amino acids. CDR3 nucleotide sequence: TGTGCCAGCAGCCAACAGACTAGCGGGGGGGCTTGGGAGCAGTTCTTC. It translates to CASSQQTSGGAWEQFF.

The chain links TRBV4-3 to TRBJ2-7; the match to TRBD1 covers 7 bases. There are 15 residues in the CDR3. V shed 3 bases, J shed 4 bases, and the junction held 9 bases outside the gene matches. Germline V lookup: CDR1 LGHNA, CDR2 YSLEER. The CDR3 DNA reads TGCGCCAGCAGCCAGGAGCAGGGGGTCAGGTACGAGCAGTACTTC. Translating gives CASSQEQGVRYEQYF.

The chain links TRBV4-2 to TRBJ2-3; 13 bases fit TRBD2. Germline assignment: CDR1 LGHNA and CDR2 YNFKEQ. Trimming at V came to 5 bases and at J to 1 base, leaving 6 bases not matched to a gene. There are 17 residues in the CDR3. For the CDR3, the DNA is TGTGCCAGCAGCATCGGACTAGCGGGGGCGGGCACAGATACGCAGTATTTT. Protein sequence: CASSIGLAGAGTDTQYF.

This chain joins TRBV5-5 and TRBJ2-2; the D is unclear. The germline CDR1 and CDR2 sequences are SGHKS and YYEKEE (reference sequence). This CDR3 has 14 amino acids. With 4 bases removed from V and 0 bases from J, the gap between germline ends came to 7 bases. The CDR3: CASSMGTNTGELFF. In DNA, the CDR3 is TGTGCCAGCAGCATGGGTACGAACACCGGGGAGCTGTTTTTT.

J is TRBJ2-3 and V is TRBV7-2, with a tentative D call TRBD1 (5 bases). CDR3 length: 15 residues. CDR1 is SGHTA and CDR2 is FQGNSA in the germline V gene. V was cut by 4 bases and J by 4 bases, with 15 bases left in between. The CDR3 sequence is CASSSLSGASDTQYF. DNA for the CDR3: TGTGCCAGCAGCTCCTTGAGTGGGGCTTCAGATACGCAGTATTTT.

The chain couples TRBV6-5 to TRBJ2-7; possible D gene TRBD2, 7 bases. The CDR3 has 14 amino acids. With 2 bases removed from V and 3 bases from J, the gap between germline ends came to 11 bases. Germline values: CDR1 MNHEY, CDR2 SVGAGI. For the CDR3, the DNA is TGTGCCAGCAGTTACGGGGGGGCCTACTACGAGCAGTACTTC. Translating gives CASSYGGAYYEQYF.